This T cell receptor (beta chain) was sequenced in a study of T-cell reconstitution after alpha-beta-depleted transplantation in children (TCRdb year 2016). Regarding the study in general: The study quantitatively tracked T-cell immune reconstitution after TCRalphabeta/CD19-depleted allogeneic hematopoietic cell transplantation in children using TCR repertoire profiling. Here is what the overall study found, with its caveats: Over subsequent months, a decline in hyperexpanded clone frequencies was noted, and after one year, T-cell counts and TCRbeta diversity were mostly ascribed to newly produced T cells. In some patients, high TCRbeta diversity at day 60 was attributed to recipient T cells and intrathymic progenitors that had survived conditioning. The apparently early alphabetaT-cell count recovery about two months after transplant was reportedly dependent on only several hundred rapidly expanded clones derived from non-depleted graft cells.

Looking up the germline V gene (reference sequence) yields CDR1 DFQATT and CDR2 SNEGSKA. The CDR3, cysteine through phenylalanine, is 17 amino acids long. This entry keeps only the CDR3 DNA: 51 bases, framed from base 1. V was cut back by 5 bases and J by 5 bases, leaving a gap of 26 bases between them. Library preparation employed PCR. This sample was sequenced with an Illumina HiSeq 2500. To normalize quantification of the TCRbeta repertoire, the TCR libraries were built with molecular barcoding that relied on unique molecular identifiers. TCRdb took the public reads, trimmed them with fastp at Q25, ran MiXCR for clone calling and kept in-frame beta chains. Each CDR3 protein appears once, grouped with its most common genes and DNA. The sample table holds hundreds of thousands of distinct CDR3 sequences, of which roughly 8.2% were seen once. The ten largest clonotypes hold 6.3% of the sample. The treatment or condition tag for this specimen amounts to: allogeneic hematopoietic cell transplantation with graft depleted of TCRalphabeta T cells and CD19 B cells. TCRalphabeta/CD19-depleted allogeneic hematopoietic cell grafts were given to the transplant recipients, all of whom were children.

This clonotype was picked up many times. Its antigen is unknown. Per-nucleotide qualities are absent, and no much larger clonotype sits a single base away. This chain is built from TRBV20-1 and TRBJ2-3; a tentative D call is TRBD1 (7 bases match). This specimen was PBMCs, mostly from graft donor cells, taken 180 days after TCRalphabeta/CD19-depleted stem cell transplant. The clonotype comes from a male patient aged 10-17 years who had a stem cell transplant for acute lymphoblastic leukemia, so the T cells may come from the graft donor. The CDR3 region has the sequence CSAARGGGGVPLDTQYF. The DNA sequence reads TGCAGTGCTGCAAGAGGTGGAGGGGGCGTTCCGTTAGATACGCAGTATTTT.